These T cell receptor beta chains were read from a single sample in a study of CD8+ T cells in alopecia areata. TCRdb keeps only in-frame clones here, not all; method: immunoSEQ multiplex PCR. In the table there are about 200,000 clones, about 57% of which are singletons. Sample: CD4+ T cells sorted from blood, taken at week 4, from a patient treated with tofacitinib. The receptors derive from a human donor with alopecia areata. Each CDR3 is given with its conserved first and last residue. D genes are given only for firm matches. Size values are once, few and many counts, or a class for expanded clones, and some rows have none.

J gene: TRBJ2-7; D gene: .; clone size: few; V gene: TRBV6-6; CDR3 protein: CASRDTALDEQYF; CDR3 DNA: TGTGCCAGCAGAGACACGGCGCTGGACGAGCAGTACTTC
J gene: TRBJ2-5; D gene: .; clone size: .; V gene: TRBV29-1; CDR3 protein: CSVEEDGVETQYF; CDR3 DNA: TGCAGCGTTGAAGAGGACGGCGTAGAGACCCAGTACTTC
J gene: TRBJ2-1; D gene: .; clone size: .; V gene: TRBV5-1; CDR3 protein: CASSLGGTLGNEQFF; CDR3 DNA: TGCGCCAGCAGCTTGGGGGGGACTCTCGGTAATGAGCAGTTCTTC
J gene: TRBJ2-1; D gene: TRBD1; clone size: .; V gene: TRBV2; CDR3 protein: CATGTDNEQFF; CDR3 DNA: TGTGCCACCGGGACAGACAATGAGCAGTTCTTC
J gene: TRBJ1-6; D gene: .; clone size: .; V gene: TRBV6-5; CDR3 protein: CASSGGGLTLHF; CDR3 DNA: TGTGCCAGCAGTGGGGGGGGTCTCACCCTCCACTTT
J gene: TRBJ2-1; D gene: .; clone size: few; V gene: TRBV7-2; CDR3 protein: CASSSRPDPGDEQFF; CDR3 DNA: TGTGCCAGCAGCTCCAGGCCCGACCCGGGGGATGAGCAGTTCTTC
J gene: TRBJ2-5; D gene: TRBD1; clone size: .; V gene: TRBV19; CDR3 protein: CASATGALGQETQYF; CDR3 DNA: TGTGCCAGTGCTACAGGGGCGTTGGGACAAGAGACCCAGTACTTC
J gene: TRBJ2-1; D gene: .; clone size: few; V gene: TRBV25-1; CDR3 protein: CASSAEMGQFF; CDR3 DNA: TGTGCCAGCAGTGCAGAGATGGGGCAGTTCTTC
J gene: TRBJ2-6; D gene: .; clone size: .; V gene: TRBV10-3; CDR3 protein: CAISGQRHTSGANVLTF; CDR3 DNA: TGTGCCATCAGCGGCCAGAGACATACCTCTGGGGCCAACGTCCTGACTTTC
J gene: TRBJ2-7; D gene: .; clone size: .; V gene: TRBV2; CDR3 protein: CASRPGPPTYEQYF; CDR3 DNA: TGTGCCAGCAGACCCGGCCCTCCCACCTACGAGCAGTACTTC
J gene: TRBJ2-7; D gene: .; clone size: .; V gene: TRBV27; CDR3 protein: CASSLSGATYEQYF; CDR3 DNA: TGTGCCAGCAGTTTATCCGGGGCCACCTACGAGCAGTACTTC
J gene: TRBJ2-7; D gene: TRBD1; clone size: .; V gene: TRBV29-1; CDR3 protein: CSAGQGGYEQYF; CDR3 DNA: TGCAGCGCCGGACAGGGGGGCTACGAGCAGTACTTC
J gene: TRBJ2-1; D gene: TRBD1; clone size: few; V gene: TRBV29-1; CDR3 protein: CSVEAARDRTYNEQFF; CDR3 DNA: TGCAGCGTTGAAGCTGCCCGGGACAGGACGTACAATGAGCAGTTCTTC
J gene: TRBJ1-6; D gene: .; clone size: few; V gene: TRBV5-1; CDR3 protein: CASSLEQGLGSPLHF; CDR3 DNA: TGCGCCAGCAGCTTGGAACAGGGACTGGGTTCACCCCTCCACTTT